One TCR beta chain is described in this entry. The target antigen is unknown. This sample was included in a study of cytomegalovirus exposure and HLA in healthy donors. The PCR employed 60 Vbeta primers together with 13 Jbeta primers. Data came from immunoSEQ multiplex PCR; TCRdb stores just in-frame clones and leaves some out. The sample has 45,000 to 60,000 clones. Study-level findings and limits: Most subjects had HLA-A and HLA-B alleles reportedly predicted accurately by TCR beta sequences. In vitro assays verified that a few CMV-associated chains recognized CMV antigens specifically. Most TCR sequences were seen very rarely across donors, but some public TCRs occurred in many. Later on, a genetic analysis was performed. It linked a missense variant in DCLRE1C with V- and J-gene trimming of TCR beta.

This CDR3 spans 13 amino acids. CDR1 and CDR2 (germline): KGHSH, LQKENI. The V gene lost 0 bases and the J gene lost 5 bases, with 7 bases spanning the gap. Sequences were obtained from PBMCs. The genes are TRBV18 and TRBJ1-1; D is perhaps TRBD1 (5 bases). The receptor's source is a female donor in good health and CMV-seronegative. The CDR3 reads CASSPPTVTEAFF. The CDR3, as DNA: TGTGCCAGCTCACCACCGACAGTTACTGAAGCTTTCTTT.